The rows below give T cell receptor beta chains drawn from one sample of a study of blood T cells in healthy people across ages. One entry per CDR3 protein results from TCRdb running MiXCR on the 5' RACE reads. The sample yields roughly 1.5 million distinct CDR3 sequences, 35% to 45% seen once. Sequenced: blood. The receptors come from a woman between 18 and 29 years old in good health. The CDR3 runs from the conserved cysteine through the conserved F or W. The order of the fields is clone size, V gene, J gene, D gene, CDR3 DNA, CDR3 protein. A D gene is named only where the DNA matches it firmly. Size tells how often a clone was seen (once, few, many) or the class of an expanded clone, and some rows leave it out.

size: few; V: TRBV10-3; J: TRBJ2-3; D: NA; DNA: TGTGCCATCAGTGAGTCGACGTCTAGCACAGATACGCAGTATTTT; CDR3: CAISESTSSTDTQYF
size: NA; V: TRBV20-1; J: TRBJ2-1; D: NA; DNA: TGCAGTGCTAAACGACCAGAGGCCCTGAACGCGCAGTTCTTC; CDR3: CSAKRPEALNAQFF
size: NA; V: TRBV6-6; J: TRBJ2-7; D: TRBD2; DNA: TGTGCCAGCAGTCCTACTAGCGGGAGGGCGAGTGAGCAGTACTTC; CDR3: CASSPTSGRASEQYF
size: few; V: TRBV20-1; J: TRBJ2-3; D: NA; DNA: TGCAGTGCTAGAGTAAGGGGGTTTACAGATACGCAGTATTTT; CDR3: CSARVRGFTDTQYF
size: few; V: TRBV10-3; J: TRBJ2-7; D: NA; DNA: TGTGCCGTCAGTGAAGCACAAATCAACTCCTACGAGCAGTACTTC; CDR3: CAVSEAQINSYEQYF
size: NA; V: TRBV4-1; J: TRBJ2-5; D: TRBD2; DNA: TGCGCCAGCAGCCAAGAGACTAGCGGCGGTGAGACCCAGTACTTC; CDR3: CASSQETSGGETQYF
size: NA; V: TRBV4-2; J: TRBJ2-1; D: TRBD2; DNA: TGTGCCAGCAGCCAAAAACTAGCGGGAGGGGCCAATGAGCAGTTCTTC; CDR3: CASSQKLAGGANEQFF
size: few; V: TRBV4-1; J: TRBJ1-1; D: TRBD1; DNA: TGCGCCAGCAGCCAAGACGGGACAGGGGCCGCCAACACTGAAGCTTTCTTT; CDR3: CASSQDGTGAANTEAFF
size: few; V: TRBV4-1; J: TRBJ1-5; D: NA; DNA: TGCGCCAGCAGCCAGGCGTTAGGGGAGCCCCAGCATTTT; CDR3: CASSQALGEPQHF
size: NA; V: TRBV18; J: TRBJ2-7; D: TRBD1; DNA: TGTGCCAGCTCACCAATCAAACAGGGGGCGGTCGAGCAGTACTTC; CDR3: CASSPIKQGAVEQYF
size: NA; V: TRBV19; J: TRBJ2-7; D: TRBD2; DNA: TGTGCCAGTAGTTTTAGCGGGGGATCTTCCTACGAGCAGTACTTC; CDR3: CASSFSGGSSYEQYF
size: NA; V: TRBV11-1; J: TRBJ2-7; D: TRBD2; DNA: TGTGCCAGCAGCTTAGACGGCCTTGCGGGAGCTTACGAGCAGTACTTC; CDR3: CASSLDGLAGAYEQYF
size: NA; V: TRBV7-2; J: TRBJ2-1; D: NA; DNA: TGTGCCGGCAGCTTTAAGTCGGCGGGACCCAGCTCCTACAATGAGCAGTTCTTC; CDR3: CAGSFKSAGPSSYNEQFF
size: NA; V: TRBV25-1; J: TRBJ2-7; D: TRBD1; DNA: TGTGCCAGCAGTGAACGGGGACAGGTTAGCTCCTACGAGCAGTACTTC; CDR3: CASSERGQVSSYEQYF
size: NA; V: TRBV7-6; J: TRBJ1-1; D: NA; DNA: TGTGCCAGCAGCTTATGGGACGGCCCTAACACTGAAGCTTTCTTT; CDR3: CASSLWDGPNTEAFF
size: many; V: TRBV4-1; J: TRBJ1-2; D: TRBD1; DNA: TGCGCCAGCAGCCCCACCGGGACAGTCTATGGCTACACCTTC; CDR3: CASSPTGTVYGYTF
size: NA; V: TRBV7-2; J: TRBJ2-5; D: TRBD2; DNA: TGTGCCAGCAGCCTAAGGGCTAGCGGGGGACAAGAGACCCAGTACTTC; CDR3: CASSLRASGGQETQYF
size: NA; V: TRBV28; J: TRBJ2-5; D: NA; DNA: TGTGCCAGCAGCACGAGGGGGCGGGGGACCCAGTACTTC; CDR3: CASSTRGRGTQYF
size: few; V: TRBV5-1; J: TRBJ1-2; D: NA; DNA: TGCGCCAGCAGCTTGAATCGGTTGGGGAACTATGGCTACACCTTC; CDR3: CASSLNRLGNYGYTF
size: NA; V: TRBV7-3; J: TRBJ2-1; D: NA; DNA: TGTGCCAGCAGCGAACAACAGAGCTCCTACAATGAGCAGTTCTTC; CDR3: CASSEQQSSYNEQFF
size: NA; V: TRBV30; J: TRBJ2-1; D: NA; DNA: TGTGCCTGGAGTCTCCTCGGGAATGAGCAGTTCTTC; CDR3: CAWSLLGNEQFF
size: few; V: TRBV29-1; J: TRBJ1-6; D: NA; DNA: TGCAGCGTTAAGTTGGGGGAGTATAATTCACCCCTCCACTTT; CDR3: CSVKLGEYNSPLHF
size: few; V: TRBV9; J: TRBJ1-1; D: TRBD1; DNA: TGTGCCAGCAGCGTATCTGGGACAGGGGGCACTGAAGCTTTCTTT; CDR3: CASSVSGTGGTEAFF
size: NA; V: TRBV7-9; J: TRBJ2-7; D: TRBD1; DNA: TGTGCCAGCAGGGGGACAGGGATTGTCGAGCAGTACTTC; CDR3: CASRGTGIVEQYF
size: NA; V: TRBV29-1; J: TRBJ2-1; D: NA; DNA: TGCAGCGTTGAAGGTTACGTTACAGAGACAGGTTCCTACAATGAGCAGTTCTTC; CDR3: CSVEGYVTETGSYNEQFF
size: NA; V: TRBV4-1; J: TRBJ2-7; D: TRBD1; DNA: TGCGCCAGCAGGGCGGGACAGGGTTCGGACGAGCAGTACTTC; CDR3: CASRAGQGSDEQYF
size: few; V: TRBV12-3/TRBV12-4; J: TRBJ2-1; D: TRBD2; DNA: TGTGCCAGCAGGTGGACTAGCGGCAATGAGCAGTTCTTC; CDR3: CASRWTSGNEQFF
size: NA; V: TRBV13; J: TRBJ1-2; D: NA; DNA: TGTGCCAGCAGCTCCTTAGGGGTTCCGGAAGTTGGCTACACCTTC; CDR3: CASSSLGVPEVGYTF
size: few; V: TRBV15; J: TRBJ2-3; D: TRBD2; DNA: TGTGCCACCAGCAGAGATCAGCCCAGCGGGAGTCGGGCAGATACGCAGTATTTT; CDR3: CATSRDQPSGSRADTQYF
size: few; V: TRBV10-3; J: TRBJ1-2; D: NA; DNA: TGTGCCATCAGTGAGTCGGTAGGCCGTGGCTACACCTTC; CDR3: CAISESVGRGYTF
size: few; V: TRBV28; J: TRBJ2-1; D: TRBD2; DNA: TGTGCCAGCAGCATCCTAGCGGGAGGGGGCTCCTACAATGAGCAGTTCTTC; CDR3: CASSILAGGGSYNEQFF
size: NA; V: TRBV28; J: TRBJ2-2; D: NA; DNA: TGTGCCAGCAAGCGGATTACCGGGGAGCTGTTTTTT; CDR3: CASKRITGELFF
size: NA; V: TRBV20-1; J: TRBJ2-1; D: NA; DNA: TGCAGTGCTACCAAGGCCTCAATAAACAATGAGCAGTTCTTC; CDR3: CSATKASINNEQFF
size: few; V: TRBV21-1; J: TRBJ2-4; D: NA; DNA: TGTGCCAGCAGCAAAGAGCCCAGGGCATTATTACTACGGCAGTACTTC; CDR3: CASSKEPRALLLRQYF
size: NA; V: TRBV27; J: TRBJ2-7; D: TRBD1; DNA: TGTGCCAGCAGTAAGACAGGGGCGGTTGAGCAGTACTTC; CDR3: CASSKTGAVEQYF
size: many; V: TRBV6-2/TRBV6-3; J: TRBJ2-6; D: NA; DNA: TGTGCCAGCTCCAGGGAAGCTGGGGCCAACGTCCTGACTTTC; CDR3: CASSREAGANVLTF
size: NA; V: TRBV6-6; J: TRBJ1-5; D: NA; DNA: TGTGCCAGCAGTTACCGGACCGCAGGGCCTAATCAGCCCCAGCATTTT; CDR3: CASSYRTAGPNQPQHF
size: few; V: TRBV6-5; J: TRBJ1-4; D: NA; DNA: TGTGCCAGCAGTTACTCAGTGCAGGGCCTTGGGAGTGAAAAACTGTTTTTT; CDR3: CASSYSVQGLGSEKLFF
size: few; V: TRBV20-1; J: TRBJ2-1; D: TRBD2; DNA: TGCAGTGCAACTCCGGGACTAGCTTATTACAATGAGCAGTTCTTC; CDR3: CSATPGLAYYNEQFF
size: NA; V: TRBV7-8; J: TRBJ2-7; D: TRBD1; DNA: TGTGCCAGCAGCATTACAGGGGGCGGGGACGAGCAGTACTTC; CDR3: CASSITGGGDEQYF
size: NA; V: TRBV7-2; J: TRBJ2-7; D: TRBD2; DNA: TGTGCCAGCAGCTTATCTAGCGGGAGGGGTGAGCAGTACTTC; CDR3: CASSLSSGRGEQYF
size: NA; V: TRBV3-1; J: TRBJ2-3; D: NA; DNA: TGTGCCAGCAGCCAAGGCCTCTCCACCACAGATACGCAGTATTTT; CDR3: CASSQGLSTTDTQYF
size: few; V: TRBV4-1; J: TRBJ2-1; D: NA; DNA: TGCGCCAGCAGCCCTTCCGGCTTAACCTACAATGAGCAGTTCTTC; CDR3: CASSPSGLTYNEQFF
size: few; V: TRBV12-3/TRBV12-4; J: TRBJ2-7; D: TRBD1; DNA: TGTGCCAGCAGTGGGGACAGTTTGGAGCAGTACTTC; CDR3: CASSGDSLEQYF
size: NA; V: TRBV20-1; J: TRBJ2-7; D: NA; DNA: TGCAGTGCTAGAGATCTCAGGGTTTCCTTCGGTGAGCAGTACTTC; CDR3: CSARDLRVSFGEQYF